This T cell receptor beta chain was captured in a study of OX40 agonist ivuxolimab in advanced cancers. Clones were read by immunoSEQ multiplex PCR, and TCRdb kept only the in-frame ones, dropping some. Of tens of thousands of clones in the sample, around 84% were seen once. The CDR3 consists of 14 residues. V shed 4 bases, J shed 1 base, and the junction held 2 bases outside the gene matches. Germline V gene data show CDR1 as SGHDT and CDR2 as YYEEEE. The sample was CD4+ or CD8+ T cells sorted from blood, taken in a trial of the OX40 agonist ivuxolimab. The receptor's source is an adult with an advanced solid tumor such as melanoma, head and neck, liver or kidney cancer. The chain links TRBV5-6 to TRBJ1-3; 7 bases map to TRBD1. The DNA of the CDR3 is TGTGCCAGCAGCCGACAGGGTTCTGGAAACACCATATATTTT. Residues: CASSRQGSGNTIYF.